The 8 T cell receptor beta chains below all came from one sample that was sequenced in a study of CD8 T cells in ankylosing spondylitis. Each CDR3 protein gets one entry after TCRdb re-called the 5' RACE reads with MiXCR. Among 250,000 to 350,000 distinct CDR3 sequences listed, around 20% were seen once. Material: blood, either unsorted or a sorted T cell fraction (not recorded which). These receptors were collected from a female donor with ankylosing spondylitis or in good health (not recorded which).

The sample holds many counts of this clonotype. The chain couples TRBV20-1 to TRBJ2-3, with 7 bases identical to TRBD2. This CDR3 comprises 15 residues. CDR1 is DFQATT and CDR2 is SNEGSKA in the germline V gene (reference sequence). The J segment lost 0 bases and the V segment lost 4 bases, leaving 7 bases of the junction unmatched. The CDR3 nucleotides read TGCAGTGCTATCACCCTAGCGGATAGCACAGATACGCAGTATTTT. This codes for CSAITLADSTDTQYF.

This clonotype occurred a few times. This chain joins TRBV15 and TRBJ1-1; no clear D gene. The CDR3 is 15 amino acids. Trimming left V 0 bases short and J 0 bases short, with 8 bases between. The germline gives CDR1 LNHNV, CDR2 YYDKDF (reference sequence). CDR3 bases: TGTGCCACCAGCAGAGATAGAGGGTTGAACACTGAAGCTTTCTTT. This codes for CATSRDRGLNTEAFF. The whole variable domain, remainder taken from reference TRBV15 and TRBJ1-1, is DAMVIQNPRYQVTQFGKPVTLSCSQTLNHNVMYWYQQKSSQAPKLLFHYYDKDFNNEADTPDNFQSRRPNTSFCFLDIRSPGLGDTAMYLCATSRDRGLNTEAFFGQGTRLTVV.

This clonotype showed up many times. The chain carries TRBV29-1 and TRBJ1-5, with a possible D match to TRBD1 (6 bases). This CDR3 contains 13 residues. The V and J ends lost 4 bases and 6 bases respectively, with 13 bases between them. CDR1 is SQVTM, CDR2 ANQGSEA, per germline. The CDR3 DNA reads as TGCAGCGTTGTGTGGGGGGGCGGTCAGCCCCAGCATTTT. It specifies CSVVWGGGQPQHF.

V is TRBV28 and J is TRBJ2-1, with 9 nucleotides matching TRBD2. CDR3 length equals 17 residues. CDR1 and CDR2 from the germline V gene are MDHEN and SYDVKM. V gave up 4 bases and J gave up 7 bases; unmatched junction bases: 14. CDR3 residues: CASSSPRSGRIRNEQFF. The CDR3 coding sequence is TGTGCCAGCAGTTCGCCGAGGAGCGGGAGGATCAGAAATGAGCAGTTCTTC.

The chain employs TRBV5-1 and TRBJ2-4; maybe TRBD2 (5 bases). The CDR3 totals 12 residues. Germline CDR1 and CDR2: SGHRS and YFSETQ. Trimming took 0 bases from V and 9 from J, leaving 7 bases between them. CDR3 loop: CASSLGEGIQYF. In nucleotides, the CDR3 is TGCGCCAGCAGCTTGGGTGAGGGCATTCAGTACTTC.

This clonotype has only a few counts. The chain is built from TRBV12-3 or TRBV12-4 and TRBJ2-3; no definite D call. The CDR3 length is 13 residues. V lost 3 bases, J lost 4 bases, and 8 bases lay in between. CDR3 sequence (DNA): TGTGCCAGCAGTTTCTTAGGTCCAGATACGCAGTATTTT. Protein product: CASSFLGPDTQYF.

This clonotype has ten or more counts. This chain connects TRBV7-2 to TRBJ2-7, with 10 bases matching TRBD2. The germline V gene encodes CDR1 SGHTA and CDR2 FQGNSA. The CDR3 has 15 residues. After removal of 1 base from V and 6 bases from J, the junction contained 6 bases not matched to a gene. This CDR3 reads CASSLVATSGTEQYF. In DNA form, the CDR3 reads TGTGCCAGCAGCTTAGTGGCCACTAGCGGGACCGAGCAGTACTTC.

This clonotype occurred many times. V gene TRBV20-1 combines with J gene TRBJ1-4; D unclear. The V gene lost 2 bases and the J gene lost 0 bases, with 7 bases spanning the gap. This CDR3 region has 14 residues. The germline V gene encodes CDR1 DFQATT and CDR2 SNEGSKA (reference sequence). The CDR3 region is CSARKPATNEKLFF. CDR3 nucleotide sequence: TGCAGTGCTAGAAAACCAGCAACTAATGAAAAACTGTTTTTT.